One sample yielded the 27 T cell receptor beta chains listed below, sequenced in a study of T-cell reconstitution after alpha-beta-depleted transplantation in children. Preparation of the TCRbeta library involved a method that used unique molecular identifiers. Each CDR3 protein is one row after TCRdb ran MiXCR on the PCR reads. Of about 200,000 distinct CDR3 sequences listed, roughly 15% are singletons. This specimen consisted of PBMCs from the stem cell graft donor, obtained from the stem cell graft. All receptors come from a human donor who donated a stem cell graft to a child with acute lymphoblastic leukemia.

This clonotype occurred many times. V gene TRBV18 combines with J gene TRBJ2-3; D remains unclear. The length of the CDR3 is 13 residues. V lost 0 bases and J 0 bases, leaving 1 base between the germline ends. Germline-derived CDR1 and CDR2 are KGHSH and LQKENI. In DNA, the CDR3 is TGTGCCAGCTCACCACCTAGCACAGATACGCAGTATTTT. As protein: CASSPPSTDTQYF.

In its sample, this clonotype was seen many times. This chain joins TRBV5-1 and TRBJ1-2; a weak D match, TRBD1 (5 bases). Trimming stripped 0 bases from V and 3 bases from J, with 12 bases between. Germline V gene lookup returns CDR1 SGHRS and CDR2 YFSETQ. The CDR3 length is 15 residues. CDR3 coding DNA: TGCGCCAGCAGCTTGGAGGTGGGGGGAGACTATGGCTACACCTTC. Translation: CASSLEVGGDYGYTF.

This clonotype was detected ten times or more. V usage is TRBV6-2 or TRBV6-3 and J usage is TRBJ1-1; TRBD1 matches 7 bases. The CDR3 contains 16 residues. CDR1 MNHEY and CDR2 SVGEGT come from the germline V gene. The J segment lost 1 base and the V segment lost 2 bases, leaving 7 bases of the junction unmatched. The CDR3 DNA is TGTGCCAGCAGTTACCGAAACAGGGGAGCGAACACTGAAGCTTTCTTT. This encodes CASSYRNRGANTEAFF.

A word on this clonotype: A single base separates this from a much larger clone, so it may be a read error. Here the CDR3 DNA reads TGTGCCAGCTGTGAATTTACAGGGGGAGATACGCAGTATTTT. Encoded protein: CASCEFTGGDTQYF. V usage is TRBV6-1 and J usage is TRBJ2-3, with 8 nucleotides matching TRBD1. Germline V gives CDR1 MNHNS, CDR2 SASEGT. The CDR3 is 14 residues long.

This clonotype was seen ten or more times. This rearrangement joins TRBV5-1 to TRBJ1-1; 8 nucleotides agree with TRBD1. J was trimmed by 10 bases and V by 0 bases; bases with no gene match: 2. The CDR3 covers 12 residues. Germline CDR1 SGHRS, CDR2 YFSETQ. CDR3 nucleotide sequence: TGCGCCAGCAGCTTGGAGACAGGGGTAGCTTTCTTT. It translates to CASSLETGVAFF.

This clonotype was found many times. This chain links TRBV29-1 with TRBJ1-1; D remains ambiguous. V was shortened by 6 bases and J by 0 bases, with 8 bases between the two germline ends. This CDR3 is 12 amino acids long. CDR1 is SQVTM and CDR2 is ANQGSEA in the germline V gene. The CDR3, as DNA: TGCAGCGTGAGGTACATGAACACTGAAGCTTTCTTT. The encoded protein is CSVRYMNTEAFF.

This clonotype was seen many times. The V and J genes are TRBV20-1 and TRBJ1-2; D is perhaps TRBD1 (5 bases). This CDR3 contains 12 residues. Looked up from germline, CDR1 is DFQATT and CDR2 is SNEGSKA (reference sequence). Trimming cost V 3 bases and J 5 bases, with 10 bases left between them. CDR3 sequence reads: CSARDIEYGYTF. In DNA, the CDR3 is TGCAGTGCTAGGGACATAGAATATGGCTACACCTTC.

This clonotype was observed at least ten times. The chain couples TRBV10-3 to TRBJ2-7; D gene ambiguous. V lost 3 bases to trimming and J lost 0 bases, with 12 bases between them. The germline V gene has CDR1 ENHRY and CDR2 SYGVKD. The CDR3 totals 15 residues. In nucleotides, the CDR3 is TGTGCCATCAGTGATGCAGGACGTAGCTCCTACGAGCAGTACTTC. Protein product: CAISDAGRSSYEQYF.

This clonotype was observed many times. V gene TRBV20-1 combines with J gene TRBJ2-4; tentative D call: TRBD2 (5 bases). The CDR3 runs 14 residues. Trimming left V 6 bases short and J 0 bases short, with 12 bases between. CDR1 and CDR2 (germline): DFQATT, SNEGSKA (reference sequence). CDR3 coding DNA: TGCAGTGCCGTACTAGAGTCAGCCAAAAACATTCAGTACTTC. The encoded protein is CSAVLESAKNIQYF.

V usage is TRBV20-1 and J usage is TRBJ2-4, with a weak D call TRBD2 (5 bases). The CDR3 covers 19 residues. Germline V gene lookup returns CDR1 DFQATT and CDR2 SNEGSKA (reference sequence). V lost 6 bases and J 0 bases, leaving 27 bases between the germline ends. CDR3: CSAGPRAAGGFLAKNIQYF. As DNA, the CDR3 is TGCAGTGCGGGTCCCCGGGCGGCGGGTGGATTTCTAGCCAAAAACATTCAGTACTTC.

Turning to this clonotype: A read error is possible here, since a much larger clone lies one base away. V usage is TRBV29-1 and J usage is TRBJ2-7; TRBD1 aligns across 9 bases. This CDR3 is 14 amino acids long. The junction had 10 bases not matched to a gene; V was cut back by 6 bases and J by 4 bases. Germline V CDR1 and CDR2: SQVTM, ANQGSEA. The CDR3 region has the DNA TGCAGCGTGATAAGCGGACAGGGGCAATACGAGCAGTACTTC. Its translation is CSVISGQGQYEQYF.

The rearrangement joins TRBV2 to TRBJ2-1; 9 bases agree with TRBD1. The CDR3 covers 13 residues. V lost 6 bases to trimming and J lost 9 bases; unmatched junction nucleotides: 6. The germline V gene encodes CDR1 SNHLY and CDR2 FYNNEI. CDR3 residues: CASRDRGISEQFF. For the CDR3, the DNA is TGTGCCAGCAGAGACAGGGGGATTAGTGAGCAGTTCTTC.

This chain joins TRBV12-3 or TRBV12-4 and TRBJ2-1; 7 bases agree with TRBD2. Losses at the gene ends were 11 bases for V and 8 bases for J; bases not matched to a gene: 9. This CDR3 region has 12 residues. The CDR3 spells CASVGGSHEQFF. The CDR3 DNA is TGTGCCTCTGTTGGCGGGAGCCATGAGCAGTTCTTC.

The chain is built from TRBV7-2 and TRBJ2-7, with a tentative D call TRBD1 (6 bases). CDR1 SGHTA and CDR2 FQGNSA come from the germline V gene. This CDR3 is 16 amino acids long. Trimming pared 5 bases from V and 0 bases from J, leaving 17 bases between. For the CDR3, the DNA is TGTGCCAGCAGCGCGCAGTGGCAGGGGTACTCCTACGAGCAGTACTTC. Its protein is CASSAQWQGYSYEQYF.

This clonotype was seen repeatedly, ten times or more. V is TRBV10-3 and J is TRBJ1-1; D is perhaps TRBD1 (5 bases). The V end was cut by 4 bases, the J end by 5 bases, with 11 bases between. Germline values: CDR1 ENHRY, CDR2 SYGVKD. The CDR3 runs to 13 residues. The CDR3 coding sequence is TGTGCCATCAGTGGGGGGATACGGACTGAAGCTTTCTTT. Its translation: CAISGGIRTEAFF.

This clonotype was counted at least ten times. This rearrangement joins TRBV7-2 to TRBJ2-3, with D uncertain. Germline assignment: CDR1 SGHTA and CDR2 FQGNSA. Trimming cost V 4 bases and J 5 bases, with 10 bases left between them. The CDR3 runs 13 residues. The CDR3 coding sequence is TGTGCCAGCAGCTCCGGGCAGCAAGATACGCAGTATTTT. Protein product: CASSSGQQDTQYF.

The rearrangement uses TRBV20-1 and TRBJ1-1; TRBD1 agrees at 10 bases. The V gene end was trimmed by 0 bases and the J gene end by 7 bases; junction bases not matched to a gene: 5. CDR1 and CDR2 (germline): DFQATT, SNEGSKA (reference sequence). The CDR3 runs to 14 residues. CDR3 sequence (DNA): TGCAGTGCTAGAGAGGACAGGGGGGGGAATGAAGCTTTCTTT. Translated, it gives CSAREDRGGNEAFF.

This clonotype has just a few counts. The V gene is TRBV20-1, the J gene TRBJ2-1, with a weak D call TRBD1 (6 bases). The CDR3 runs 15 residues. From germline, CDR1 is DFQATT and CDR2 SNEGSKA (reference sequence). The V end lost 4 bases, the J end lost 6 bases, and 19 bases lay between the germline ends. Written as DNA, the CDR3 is TGCAGTGCTATACCGGGACACTTAATCGGCAATGAGCAGTTCTTC. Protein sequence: CSAIPGHLIGNEQFF.

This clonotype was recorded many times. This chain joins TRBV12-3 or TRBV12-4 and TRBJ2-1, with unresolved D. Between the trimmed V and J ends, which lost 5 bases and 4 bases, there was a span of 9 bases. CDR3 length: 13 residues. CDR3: CASSLAVYNEQFF. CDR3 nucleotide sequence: TGTGCCAGCAGTCTCGCGGTTTACAATGAGCAGTTCTTC.

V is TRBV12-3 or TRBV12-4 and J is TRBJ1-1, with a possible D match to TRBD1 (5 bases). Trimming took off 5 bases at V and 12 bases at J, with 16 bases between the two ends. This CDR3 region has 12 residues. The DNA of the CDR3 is TGTGCCAGCAGTGCTACCGGGACGCTATCTTTCTTT. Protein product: CASSATGTLSFF.

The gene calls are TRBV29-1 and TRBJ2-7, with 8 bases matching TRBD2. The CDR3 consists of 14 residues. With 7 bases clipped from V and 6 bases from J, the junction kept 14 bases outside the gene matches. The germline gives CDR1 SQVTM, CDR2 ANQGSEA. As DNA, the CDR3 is TGCAGCGCGACACCTAGTAGCGGGGTTTCCGAGCAGTACTTC. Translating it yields CSATPSSGVSEQYF.

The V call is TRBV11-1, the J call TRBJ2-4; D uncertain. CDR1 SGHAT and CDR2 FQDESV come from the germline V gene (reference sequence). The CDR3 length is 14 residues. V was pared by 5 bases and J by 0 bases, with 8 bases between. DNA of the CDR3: TGTGCCAGCAGCCGAGAGAGAGCCAAAAACATTCAGTACTTC. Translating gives CASSRERAKNIQYF.

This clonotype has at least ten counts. CDR3 nucleotides: TGTGCCGCAACTAAGGCGGGAGGGACTTACGAGCAGTACTTC. Translation: CAATKAGGTYEQYF. The chain joins TRBV10-3 to TRBJ2-7; 9 bases align to TRBD2. The CDR3 has 14 residues. The J segment lost 4 bases and the V segment lost 11 bases, leaving 12 bases of the junction unmatched. Germline CDR1 and CDR2: ENHRY and SYGVKD.

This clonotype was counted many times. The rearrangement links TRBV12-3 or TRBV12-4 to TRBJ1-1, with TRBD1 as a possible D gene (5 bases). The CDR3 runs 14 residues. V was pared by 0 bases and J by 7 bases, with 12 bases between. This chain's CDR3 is CASSLAHRGVEAFF. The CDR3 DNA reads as TGTGCCAGCAGTTTAGCGCATAGGGGCGTTGAAGCTTTCTTT.

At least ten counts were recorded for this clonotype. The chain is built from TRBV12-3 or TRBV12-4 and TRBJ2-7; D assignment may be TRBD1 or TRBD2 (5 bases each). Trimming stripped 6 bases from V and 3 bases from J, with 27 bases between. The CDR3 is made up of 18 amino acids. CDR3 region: CASSSTGSKGPRGYEQYF. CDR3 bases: TGTGCCAGCAGCAGCACCGGCTCTAAAGGCCCGAGGGGCTACGAGCAGTACTTC.

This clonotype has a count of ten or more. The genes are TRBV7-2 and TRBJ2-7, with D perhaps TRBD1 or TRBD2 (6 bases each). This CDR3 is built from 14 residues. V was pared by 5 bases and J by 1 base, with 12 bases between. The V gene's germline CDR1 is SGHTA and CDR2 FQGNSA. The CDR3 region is CASSPRGRSYEQYF. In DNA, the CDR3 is TGTGCCAGCAGCCCCCGGGGGCGGTCCTACGAGCAGTACTTC.

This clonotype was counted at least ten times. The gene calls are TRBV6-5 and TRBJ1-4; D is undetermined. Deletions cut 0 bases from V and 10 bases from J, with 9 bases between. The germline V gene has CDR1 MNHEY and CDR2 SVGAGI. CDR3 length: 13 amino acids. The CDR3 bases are TGTGCCAGCAGTTACTCGGGCGTAGCAAAACTGTTTTTT. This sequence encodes CASSYSGVAKLFF.